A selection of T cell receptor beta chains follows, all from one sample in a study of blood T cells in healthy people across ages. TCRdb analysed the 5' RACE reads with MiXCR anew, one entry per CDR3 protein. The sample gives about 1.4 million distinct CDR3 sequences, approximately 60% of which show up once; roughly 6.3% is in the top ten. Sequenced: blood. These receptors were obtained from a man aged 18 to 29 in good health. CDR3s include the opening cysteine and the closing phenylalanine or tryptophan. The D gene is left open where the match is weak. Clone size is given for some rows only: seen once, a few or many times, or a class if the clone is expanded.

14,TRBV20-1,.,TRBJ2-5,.,CSARIRGAGETQYF,TGCAGTGCTAGGATCCGGGGGGCCGGGGAGACCCAGTACTTC
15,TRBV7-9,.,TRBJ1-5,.,CASSPQGISNQPQHF,TGTGCCAGCAGCCCGCAGGGGATCAGCAATCAGCCCCAGCATTTT
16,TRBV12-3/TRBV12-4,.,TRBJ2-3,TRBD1,CASSAPDRWSTDTQYF,TGTGCCAGCAGTGCCCCGGACAGGTGGAGCACAGATACGCAGTATTTT
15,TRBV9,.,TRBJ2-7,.,CASSVTGTSIYKQYF,TGTGCCAGCAGCGTAACCGGGACTTCTATCTACAAGCAGTACTTC
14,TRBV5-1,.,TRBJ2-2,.,CASSLGPGGGELFF,TGCGCCAGCAGCTTGGGCCCAGGCGGCGGGGAGCTGTTTTTT
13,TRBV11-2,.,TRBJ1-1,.,CASSELGPNEAFF,TGTGCCAGCAGCGAATTGGGGCCGAATGAAGCTTTCTTT
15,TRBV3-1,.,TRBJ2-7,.,CASNQGVGMTYEQYF,TGTGCCAGCAACCAAGGTGTAGGTATGACCTACGAGCAGTACTTC
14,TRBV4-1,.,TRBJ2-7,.,CASSQDREVDEQYF,TGCGCCAGCAGCCAAGACAGGGAAGTCGACGAGCAGTACTTC
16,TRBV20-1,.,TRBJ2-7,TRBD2,CSAKLGLAADPYEQYF,TGCAGTGCAAAACTGGGACTAGCGGCTGATCCCTACGAGCAGTACTTC
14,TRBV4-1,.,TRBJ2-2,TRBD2,CASRDVGGTGELFF,TGCGCCAGCAGAGACGTCGGGGGGACCGGGGAGCTGTTTTTT
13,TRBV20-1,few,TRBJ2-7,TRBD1,CSARPGQSYEQYF,TGCAGTGCTAGACCGGGACAGTCCTACGAGCAGTACTTC
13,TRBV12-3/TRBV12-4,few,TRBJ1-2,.,CASSSLTGYGYTF,TGTGCCAGCAGTTCACTCACAGGGTATGGCTACACCTTC
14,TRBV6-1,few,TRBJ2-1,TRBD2,CASSDSGTYNEQFF,TGTGCCAGCAGTGATAGCGGGACCTACAATGAGCAGTTCTTC
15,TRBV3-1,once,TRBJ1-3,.,CASSPTRAAGNTIYF,TGTGCCAGCAGCCCGACACGGGCAGCTGGAAACACCATATATTTT
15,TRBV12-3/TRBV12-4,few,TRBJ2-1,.,CASSFRQGTYNEQFF,TGTGCCAGCAGTTTTCGGCAGGGAACCTACAATGAGCAGTTCTTC
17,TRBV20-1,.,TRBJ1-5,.,CSARVPLRDPLNQPQHF,TGCAGTGCTAGAGTCCCCCTCCGGGACCCCCTCAATCAGCCCCAGCATTTT
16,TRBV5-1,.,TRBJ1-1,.,CASSLGVADLNTEAFF,TGCGCCAGCAGCTTGGGGGTCGCGGATCTGAACACTGAAGCTTTCTTT
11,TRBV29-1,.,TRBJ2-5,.,CSVGREETQYF,TGCAGCGTTGGTAGGGAAGAGACCCAGTACTTC
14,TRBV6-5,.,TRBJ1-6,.,CASSSQISLSPLHF,TGTGCCAGCAGTTCCCAGATTTCTCTGTCACCCCTCCACTTT
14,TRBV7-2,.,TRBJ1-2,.,CASSPSHQVNGYTF,TGTGCCAGCAGCCCCAGCCATCAGGTCAATGGCTACACCTTC
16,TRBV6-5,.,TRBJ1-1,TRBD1,CASSYLTGGVNTEAFF,TGTGCCAGCAGTTACTTAACAGGGGGAGTGAACACTGAAGCTTTCTTT
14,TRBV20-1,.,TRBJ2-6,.,CSAIGQSGANVLTF,TGCAGTGCTATTGGACAGTCTGGGGCCAACGTCCTGACTTTC
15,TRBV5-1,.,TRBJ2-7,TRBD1,CASSLVDRASYEQYF,TGCGCCAGCAGCTTGGTGGACAGGGCTTCCTACGAGCAGTACTTC
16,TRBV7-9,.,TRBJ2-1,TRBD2,CASSLKVGRADNEQFF,TGTGCCAGCAGCTTAAAGGTCGGGAGGGCCGATAATGAGCAGTTCTTC
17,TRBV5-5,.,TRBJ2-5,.,CAGSYSGTLGGGETQYF,TGTGCCGGCAGCTACTCCGGGACCCTAGGTGGTGGAGAGACCCAGTACTTC
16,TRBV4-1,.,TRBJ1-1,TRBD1,CASSHPGGNSNTEAFF,TGCGCCAGCAGCCATCCAGGGGGAAACTCGAACACTGAAGCTTTCTTT
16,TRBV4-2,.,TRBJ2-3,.,CASSQDGGSRTDTQYF,TGTGCCAGCAGCCAAGATGGGGGGAGCCGCACAGATACGCAGTATTTT
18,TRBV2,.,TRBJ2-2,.,CASSEAEVTGPRSGELFF,TGTGCCAGCAGTGAAGCCGAAGTCACCGGACCGAGGTCCGGGGAGCTGTTTTTT
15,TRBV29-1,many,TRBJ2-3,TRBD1,CSVEDLDRATDTQYF,TGCAGCGTTGAAGATCTGGACAGGGCTACAGATACGCAGTATTTT
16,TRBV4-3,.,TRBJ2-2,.,CASSQPGGINTGELFF,TGCGCCAGCAGCCAGCCCGGGGGAATCAACACCGGGGAGCTGTTTTTT
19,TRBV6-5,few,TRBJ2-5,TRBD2,CASSNPGTSGFLYQETQYF,TGTGCCAGCAGTAACCCCGGGACTAGCGGATTCCTTTACCAAGAGACCCAGTACTTC
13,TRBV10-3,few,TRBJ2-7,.,CAISDTGPYEQYF,TGTGCCATCAGTGACACAGGGCCCTACGAGCAGTACTTC
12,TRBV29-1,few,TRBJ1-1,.,CSLGLGSTEAFF,TGCAGCTTGGGGTTAGGAAGCACTGAAGCTTTCTTT
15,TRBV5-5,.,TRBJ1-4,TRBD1,CASSLDGTGNEKLFF,TGTGCCAGCAGCTTGGACGGGACAGGGAATGAAAAACTGTTTTTT
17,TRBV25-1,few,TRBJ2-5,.,CASSELGTRVDIGTQYF,TGTGCCAGCAGTGAATTAGGGACACGCGTCGATATTGGGACCCAGTACTTC
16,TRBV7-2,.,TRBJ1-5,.,CASSTDSFGLNQPQHF,TGTGCCAGCAGCACTGACAGCTTTGGCCTCAATCAGCCCCAGCATTTT
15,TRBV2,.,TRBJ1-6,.,CASSEVGPLNSPLHF,TGTGCCAGCAGTGAAGTGGGACCTCTTAATTCACCCCTCCACTTT
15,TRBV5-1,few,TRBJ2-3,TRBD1,CASSYGTVSEGTQYF,TGCGCCAGCAGCTATGGGACAGTCAGTGAGGGTACGCAGTATTTT
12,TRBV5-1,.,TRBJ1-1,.,CASSLDIGIAFF,TGCGCCAGCAGCTTGGACATTGGGATTGCTTTCTTT
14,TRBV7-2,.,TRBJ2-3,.,CASSWGRTTEAQYF,TGTGCCAGCAGCTGGGGGCGGACGACAGAAGCGCAGTATTTT
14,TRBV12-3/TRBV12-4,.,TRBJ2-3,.,CASSFDLRTDTRYF,TGTGCCAGCAGTTTCGACCTTCGCACAGATACGCGGTATTTT
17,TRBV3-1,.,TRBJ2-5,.,CASSQGRGGMREETQYF,TGTGCCAGCAGCCAAGGCAGGGGAGGGATGCGGGAAGAGACCCAGTACTTC
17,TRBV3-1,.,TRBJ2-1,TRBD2,CASSQGYSGSRNNEQFF,TGTGCCAGCAGCCAAGGGTATAGCGGGAGCCGGAACAATGAGCAGTTCTTC
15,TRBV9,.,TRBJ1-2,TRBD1,CAGSIRTGVLGGYTF,TGTGCCGGCAGCATTCGGACAGGGGTGTTAGGTGGCTACACCTTC
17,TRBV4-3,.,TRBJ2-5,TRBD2,CASSQTTSGGLNGPQYF,TGCGCCAGCAGCCAAACAACTAGCGGGGGGCTTAATGGGCCCCAGTACTTC
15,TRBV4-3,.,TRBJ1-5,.,CASSQTREFNQPQHF,TGCGCCAGCAGCCAAACCAGGGAATTCAATCAGCCCCAGCATTTT
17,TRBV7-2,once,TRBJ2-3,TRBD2,CASSLARMREMGDTQYF,TGTGCCAGCAGCTTAGCCCGGATGCGGGAGATGGGAGATACGCAGTATTTT
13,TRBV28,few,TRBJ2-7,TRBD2,CASRRGVTYEQYF,TGTGCCAGCCGGCGGGGGGTAACCTACGAGCAGTACTTC
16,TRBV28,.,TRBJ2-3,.,CASSTTRRAPTDTQYF,TGTGCCAGCAGTACAACCCGACGGGCCCCCACAGATACGCAGTATTTT
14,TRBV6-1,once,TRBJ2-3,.,CASTTGGPGDTQYF,TGTGCCAGCACAACGGGGGGCCCGGGGGATACGCAGTATTTT
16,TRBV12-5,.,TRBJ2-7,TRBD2,CASGLVGGGDYNEQYF,TGTGCTAGTGGTTTGGTAGGTGGGGGGGATTACAATGAGCAGTACTTC
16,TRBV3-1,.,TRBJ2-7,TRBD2,CASSLAVGGGASEQYF,TGTGCCAGCAGCCTAGCGGTCGGCGGGGGGGCCAGCGAGCAGTACTTC
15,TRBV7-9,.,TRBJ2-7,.,CASSFRGIGSYEQYF,TGTGCCAGCAGCTTTAGGGGAATAGGGTCCTACGAGCAGTACTTC
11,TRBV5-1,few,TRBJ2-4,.,CASSLGDNQYF,TGCGCCAGCAGCTTAGGGGACAATCAGTACTTC
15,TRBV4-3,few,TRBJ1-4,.,CASSQDPLGGEKLFF,TGCGCCAGCAGCCAAGATCCGTTGGGGGGTGAAAAACTGTTTTTT